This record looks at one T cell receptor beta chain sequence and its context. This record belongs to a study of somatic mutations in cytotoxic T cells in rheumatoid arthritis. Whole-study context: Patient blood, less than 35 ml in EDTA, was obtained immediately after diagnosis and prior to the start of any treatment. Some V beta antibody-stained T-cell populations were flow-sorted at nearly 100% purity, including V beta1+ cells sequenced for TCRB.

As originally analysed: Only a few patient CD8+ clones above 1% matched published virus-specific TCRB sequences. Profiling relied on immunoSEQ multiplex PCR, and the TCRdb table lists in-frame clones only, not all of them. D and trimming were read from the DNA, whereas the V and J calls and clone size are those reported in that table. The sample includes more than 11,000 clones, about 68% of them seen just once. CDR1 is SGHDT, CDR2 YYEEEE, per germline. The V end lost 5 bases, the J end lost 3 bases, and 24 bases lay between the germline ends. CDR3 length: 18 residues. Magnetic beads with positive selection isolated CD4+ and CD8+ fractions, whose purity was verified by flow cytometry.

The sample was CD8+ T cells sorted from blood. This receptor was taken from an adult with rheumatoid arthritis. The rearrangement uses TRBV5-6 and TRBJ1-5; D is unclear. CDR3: CASRNPDGPPLVNQPQHF. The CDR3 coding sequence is TGTGCCAGCAGGAACCCTGACGGGCCACCCCTGGTCAATCAGCCCCAGCATTTT.